This T cell receptor beta chain was sequenced for a study of cytomegalovirus exposure and HLA in healthy donors. With 5 bases removed from V and 4 bases from J, the gap between germline ends came to 11 bases. Germline loops: CDR1 MNHEY, CDR2 SMNVEV (reference sequence). The CDR3 is 13 amino acids. This clone was recorded once. The primer mix had 60 Vbeta and 13 Jbeta primers. Repertoires were generated with immunoSEQ multiplex PCR, while TCRdb's copy carries only in-frame clones and drops some. The sample lists roughly 110,000 clones, around 80% occurring once. Sequencing was carried out using PBMCs. This receptor was obtained from a female donor in good health and CMV-seronegative. The V gene is TRBV27, the J gene TRBJ1-2; tentative D call: TRBD1 (6 bases). The CDR3 is CASSPLGGYGYTF. The CDR3 nucleotides are TGTGCCAGCAGTCCACTAGGGGGCTATGGCTACACCTTC.